In its sample, the clone carrying this TCR beta chain was seen a few times. Antigen specificity is unknown. Via MiXCR, TCRdb re-called the 5' RACE reads, giving one row per CDR3 protein. The sample includes around 960,000 distinct CDR3 sequences, 12% of them seen just once. The CDR3 spans 15 residues. Trimming cost V 0 bases and J 8 bases, with 11 bases left between them. Germline CDR1 is SGHDN and CDR2 is FVKESK. This sample is part of a study of identical twins. Study-level findings and limits: In cord blood, abundant beta clonotypes had fewer insertions; memory showed no trend.

These records were also assigned to another study, of yellow fever vaccine responses in identical twins.

The sequence was obtained from a woman younger than 30 in good health. What was sequenced was PBMCs. The chain couples TRBV14 to TRBJ1-6, with D possibly being TRBD1 (5 bases). For the CDR3, the DNA is TGTGCCAGCAGCCAAGACAGGGCCCTACATTCACCCCTCCACTTT. This codes for CASSQDRALHSPLHF.